Following are 8 T cell receptor beta chains from one sample sequenced in a study of blood T cell repertoires in COVID-19. Data came from immunoSEQ multiplex PCR; TCRdb stores just in-frame clones and leaves some out. The repertoire has 150,000 to 200,000 clones, around nine tenths of them found once; the top ten carry about a tenth. The sequenced material came from peripheral blood. All receptors come from a woman in her seventies with COVID-19, enrolled during active disease.

The chain combines TRBV7-2 with TRBJ1-5; 9 positions match TRBD1. V gave up 1 base and J gave up 7 bases; unmatched junction bases: 5. This CDR3 has 15 residues. Germline V gene lookup returns CDR1 SGHTA and CDR2 FQGNSA. The DNA for the CDR3 is TGTGCCAGCAGCTTAGGGGTGGGACAGGGACAGCCCCAGCATTTT. Translation: CASSLGVGQGQPQHF. Full variable domain (remainder filled in from reference TRBV7-2 and TRBJ1-5): GAGVSQSPSNKVTEKGKDVELRCDPISGHTALYWYRQSLGQGLEFLIYFQGNSAPDKSGLPSDRFSAERTGGSVSTLTIQRTQQEDSAVYLCASSLGVGQGQPQHFGDGTRLSIL.

The V and J genes are TRBV19 and TRBJ1-5; 8 nucleotides align to TRBD1. Germline V gives CDR1 LNHDA, CDR2 SQIVND (reference sequence). With 1 base clipped from V and 6 bases from J, the junction kept 8 bases outside the gene matches. CDR3 length: 16 residues. The CDR3 region is CASSIAGRGHGQPQHF. Here the CDR3 DNA reads TGTGCCAGTAGTATAGCAGGCAGGGGGCATGGTCAGCCCCAGCATTTT.

A single count supports this clone. The J gene is TRBJ2-3, the V gene TRBV5-5; 9 nucleotides agree with TRBD1. The CDR3 runs 16 residues. The germline V gene has CDR1 SGHKS and CDR2 YYEKEE (reference sequence). V gave up 0 bases and J gave up 2 bases; unmatched junction bases: 4. Written as DNA, the CDR3 is TGTGCCAGCAGCTTGGCCCGGGACAGGGTCACAGATACGCAGTATTTT. It encodes CASSLARDRVTDTQYF.

This clone was seen a few times. The V call is TRBV28, the J call TRBJ1-1, with D possibly TRBD1 on 6 matching bases. CDR1 and CDR2 (germline): MDHEN, SYDVKM. The germline V and J ends were trimmed by 7 bases and 4 bases, with 13 bases remaining between them. The CDR3 loop spans 13 amino acids. CDR3 region: CASTLQGFTEAFF. CDR3 in DNA: TGTGCCAGCACGCTCCAGGGGTTCACTGAAGCTTTCTTT.

The chain carries TRBV5-6 and TRBJ1-2, with 8 bases that match TRBD1. The V and J ends lost 2 bases and 5 bases, in that order; junction bases with no gene match: 5. Germline CDR1 SGHDT, CDR2 YYEEEE. The CDR3 is 14 residues long. This CDR3 reads CASSFQGARYGYTF. The CDR3 DNA sequence: TGTGCCAGCAGCTTTCAGGGGGCGAGATATGGCTACACCTTC.

This rearrangement joins TRBV19 to TRBJ1-1, with 8 bases identical to TRBD1. From germline, CDR1 is LNHDA and CDR2 SQIVND (reference sequence). The junction had 12 bases not matched to a gene; V was cut back by 10 bases and J by 5 bases. The CDR3 is made up of 14 amino acids. CDR3 DNA sequence: TGTGCCACTCTCGGACGGACAGGGTGGACTGAAGCTTTCTTT. Amino acids: CATLGRTGWTEAFF.

Turning to this clone: Additional DNA sequences in this sample encode the identical CDR3. This chain connects TRBV18 to TRBJ1-5; D is undetermined. Germline V gene sequence: CDR1 KGHSH, CDR2 LQKENI. Trimming pared 3 bases from V and 7 bases from J, leaving 10 bases between. The CDR3 is 13 amino acids. The CDR3 here is CASSPPGGQPQHF. In DNA form, the CDR3 reads TGTGCCAGCTCACCGCCAGGCGGGCAGCCCCAGCATTTT. Combining the CDR3 with reference TRBV18 and TRBJ1-5 gives the whole variable domain NAGVMQNPRHLVRRRGQEARLRCSPMKGHSHVYWYRQLPEEGLKFMVYLQKENIIDESGMPKERFSAEFPKEGPSILRIQQVVRGDSAAYFCASSPPGGQPQHFGDGTRLSIL.

The rearrangement joins TRBV9 to TRBJ1-2; TRBD1 matches at 7 bases. Trimming removed 3 bases from V and 4 bases from J; junction bases left unmatched: 18. This CDR3 has 18 residues. Germline V gives CDR1 SGDLS, CDR2 YYNGEE. The CDR3 nucleotides read TGTGCCAGCAGCGGAGAGGGACAGTCCTCTCCAAGGACCTATGGCTACACCTTC. Protein sequence: CASSGEGQSSPRTYGYTF.